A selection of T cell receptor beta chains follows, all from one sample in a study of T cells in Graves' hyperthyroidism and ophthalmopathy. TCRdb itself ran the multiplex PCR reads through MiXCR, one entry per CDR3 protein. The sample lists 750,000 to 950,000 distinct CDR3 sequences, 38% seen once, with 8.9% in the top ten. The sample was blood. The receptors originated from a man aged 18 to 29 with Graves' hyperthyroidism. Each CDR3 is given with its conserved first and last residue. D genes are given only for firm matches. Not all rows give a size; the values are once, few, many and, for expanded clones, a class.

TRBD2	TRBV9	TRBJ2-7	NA	TGTGCCACCCCAGACAGCGGACTAGCGGATTCCTACGAGCAGTACTTC	CATPDSGLADSYEQYF
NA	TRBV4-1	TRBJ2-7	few	TGCGCCAGCAGCCAAGTTATAGGGGGCGAGCAGTACTTC	CASSQVIGGEQYF
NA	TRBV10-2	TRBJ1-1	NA	TGCGTCAGCGCGAACCCGCCTACCGCTGAAACTTTCTTT	CVSANPPTAETFF
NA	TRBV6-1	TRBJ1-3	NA	TGTGCCAGCAGTCATCAGGGCCCTGGAAACACCATATATTTT	CASSHQGPGNTIYF
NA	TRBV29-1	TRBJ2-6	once	TGCAGCGTTGAAGATCCGGGGGCGCTTGGGGCCAACGTCCTGACTTTC	CSVEDPGALGANVLTF
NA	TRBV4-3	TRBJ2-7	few	TGCGCCAGCAGCCAAGATCCCGCAGGTTTCTACGAGCAGTACTTC	CASSQDPAGFYEQYF
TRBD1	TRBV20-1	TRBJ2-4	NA	TGCAGTGCTAGAGGACAGGGGGCCTTAAACATTCAGTACTTC	CSARGQGALNIQYF
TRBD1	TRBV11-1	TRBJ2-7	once	TGTGCCAGCAGCTTGGGGACAGAACTTTACGAGCAGTACTTC	CASSLGTELYEQYF
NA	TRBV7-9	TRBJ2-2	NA	TGTGCCAGCAGCGAATACGACAGGCTGGGCACCGGGGAGCTGTTTTTT	CASSEYDRLGTGELFF
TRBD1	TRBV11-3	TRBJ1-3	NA	TGTGCCAGCAGCCGGGACAGGGGGCATGGAAACACCATATATTTT	CASSRDRGHGNTIYF
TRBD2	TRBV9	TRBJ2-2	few	TGTGCCAGCAGCGCCGAGGGAGGGTTCGCCGGGGAGCTGTTTTTT	CASSAEGGFAGELFF
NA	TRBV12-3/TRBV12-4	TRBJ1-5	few	TGTGCCAGCAGTTACTCTCCTAGTGGCAGGGACAATCAGCCCCAGCATTTT	CASSYSPSGRDNQPQHF
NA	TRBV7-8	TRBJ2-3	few	TGTGCCAGCAGCGCCCACTCCACAGATACGCAGTATTTT	CASSAHSTDTQYF
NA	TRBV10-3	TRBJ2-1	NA	TGTGCCATCAGCTTAGGCTCCTACAATGAGCAGTTCTTC	CAISLGSYNEQFF
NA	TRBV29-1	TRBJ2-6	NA	TGCAGCGTTGATCCAGGGTTGGGGAACACTGAAGCTTTC	CSVDPGLGNTEAF
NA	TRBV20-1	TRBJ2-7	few	TGCAGTGCTAGAGGGCGACTGCCCTCCTACGAGCAGTACTTC	CSARGRLPSYEQYF
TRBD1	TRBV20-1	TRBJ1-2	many	TGCAGTGCTAGGGACAGGGAGGGGGTTGGCTACACCTTC	CSARDREGVGYTF
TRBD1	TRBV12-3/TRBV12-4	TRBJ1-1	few	TGTGCCAGCAGCCAGGGGGGGTCTAAGAACACTGAAGCTTTCTTT	CASSQGGSKNTEAFF
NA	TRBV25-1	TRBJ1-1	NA	TGTGCCAGCAGCCCCCTGCCCGGGACCAAGAACACTGAAGCTTTCTTT	CASSPLPGTKNTEAFF
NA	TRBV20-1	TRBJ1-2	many	TGCAGTGCTAGCGACGCCTATGGCTACACCTTC	CSASDAYGYTF
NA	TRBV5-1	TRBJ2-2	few	TGCGCCAGCAGCTTCGGAGGATTTTCGAACACCGGGGAGCTGTTTTTT	CASSFGGFSNTGELFF
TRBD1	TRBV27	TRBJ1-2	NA	TGTGCCAGCAGTTTACAGGCAGGGGGCTATGAGTATGGCTACACCTTC	CASSLQAGGYEYGYTF
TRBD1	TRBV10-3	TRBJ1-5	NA	TGTGCCATCAGTGAGACAGGGGAGCGTCAGCCCCAGCATTTT	CAISETGERQPQHF